The next 22 T cell receptor beta chains were all read from a single sample in a study of cytomegalovirus exposure and HLA in healthy donors. Both 60 Vbeta primers and 13 Jbeta primers went into the PCR. Assay used: immunoSEQ multiplex PCR; TCRdb lists only in-frame clones, some missing. The sample's table shows tens of thousands of clones. The material sequenced was PBMCs. These receptors all come from a woman between 45 and 65 years old in good health and CMV-seropositive.

This chain uses TRBV29-1 with TRBJ1-3; D call uncertain. The V gene lost 3 bases and the J gene lost 3 bases, with 3 bases spanning the gap. The CDR3 length is 11 residues. Germline V gives CDR1 SQVTM, CDR2 ANQGSEA. The CDR3 here is CSVDIGNTIYF. In DNA, the CDR3 is TGCAGCGTTGACATTGGAAACACCATATATTTT.

The chain couples TRBV7-7 to TRBJ2-2; 8 bases line up with TRBD2. V lost 1 base, J lost 2 bases, and 3 bases stayed unmatched. Germline loops: CDR1 SSHAT, CDR2 FNYEAQ (reference sequence). The CDR3 is 16 residues long. The CDR3 reads CASSLGGGLNTGELFF. CDR3 nucleotides: TGTGCCAGCAGCTTAGGCGGGGGGCTTAACACCGGGGAGCTGTTTTTT. Full variable domain (rest looked up from reference TRBV7-7 and TRBJ2-2): GAGVSQSPRYKVTKRGQDVTLRCDPISSHATLYWYQQALGQGPEFLTYFNYEAQPDKSGLPSDRFSAERPEGSISTLTIQRTEQRDSAMYRCASSLGGGLNTGELFFGEGSRLTVL.

The chain has TRBV18 and TRBJ1-1; the D gene is possibly TRBD1 (6 bases). The CDR3 contains 15 residues. V lost 0 bases and J 3 bases, leaving 11 bases between the germline ends. Germline values: CDR1 KGHSH, CDR2 LQKENI. The CDR3 reads CASSPPGGADTEAFF. CDR3 bases: TGTGCCAGCTCACCACCGGGGGGGGCCGACACTGAAGCTTTCTTT.

The chain carries TRBV30 and TRBJ1-5; D not resolved. The CDR3 extends over 17 amino acids. CDR1 is GTSNPN and CDR2 is SVGIG in the germline V gene (reference sequence). Trimming removed 2 bases at V and 0 bases at J, with 17 bases between. This CDR3 is CAWSSSRTKYSNQPQHF. DNA for the CDR3: TGTGCCTGGAGTTCATCCCGGACTAAATATAGCAATCAGCCCCAGCATTTT.

This clone is medium-sized (0.01 to 0.1%) by frequency. Other DNA sequences in the sample encode the same CDR3. The chain carries TRBV18 and TRBJ1-4; D is unclear. The CDR3 runs to 15 residues. V lost 4 bases and J lost 8, with 17 bases in between. Germline assignment: CDR1 KGHSH and CDR2 LQKENI. The chain's CDR3 is CASSLAGYGTEKLFF. DNA of the CDR3: TGTGCCAGCTCACTCGCAGGTTATGGAACGGAAAAACTGTTTTTT.

The CDR3 DNA is TGCGCCAGCAGCTTTGCGGTGAACACCGGGGAGCTGTTTTTT. It yields the protein CASSFAVNTGELFF. This chain links TRBV5-1 with TRBJ2-2; D call uncertain. Germline CDR1 reads SGHRS; CDR2 reads YFSETQ. The CDR3 sequence is 14 residues long. The V end lost 2 bases, the J end lost 1 base, and 6 bases lay between the germline ends.

V is TRBV30 and J is TRBJ1-5; TRBD1 aligns across 12 bases. The V gene end was trimmed by 6 bases and the J gene end by 4 bases; junction bases not matched to a gene: 10. The CDR3 is 16 residues long. Germline CDR1 GTSNPN, CDR2 SVGIG (reference sequence). CDR3 nucleotides: TGTGCCTGTACTCCGGGACAGGGGGCAGTTAATCAGCCCCAGCATTTT. It encodes CACTPGQGAVNQPQHF.

The rearrangement uses TRBV7-2 and TRBJ1-1, with 7 bases that match TRBD1. This CDR3 is built from 15 residues. Germline CDR1 reads SGHTA; CDR2 reads FQGNSA. After removal of 5 bases from V and 4 bases from J, the junction contained 10 bases not matched to a gene. The CDR3 DNA follows: TGTGCCAGCAGCATCCTACAGGGGTTCGGCACTGAAGCTTTCTTT. The encoded protein is CASSILQGFGTEAFF. The full variable domain, completed using reference TRBV7-2 and TRBJ1-1, is GAGVSQSPSNKVTEKGKDVELRCDPISGHTALYWYRQSLGQGLEFLIYFQGNSAPDKSGLPSDRFSAERTGGSVSTLTIQRTQQEDSAVYLCASSILQGFGTEAFFGQGTRLTVV.

This rearrangement joins TRBV30 to TRBJ1-1; 8 bases map to TRBD1. The CDR3 covers 13 residues. Germline V lookup: CDR1 GTSNPN, CDR2 SVGIG (reference sequence). After removal of 6 bases from V and 3 bases from J, the junction contained 6 bases not matched to a gene. The CDR3 loop reads CACVRQGYTEAFF. In DNA form, the CDR3 reads TGTGCCTGCGTTAGACAGGGGTACACTGAAGCTTTCTTT.

This CDR3 is CASSLQGTGNTEAFF. CDR3 nucleotide sequence: TGTGCCAGCAGCCTCCAAGGGACAGGGAACACTGAAGCTTTCTTT. This chain joins TRBV9 and TRBJ1-1; 8 nucleotides match TRBD1. Per germline, CDR1 SGDLS and CDR2 YYNGEE. J lost 1 base, V lost 4 bases, and 6 bases had no gene match. The CDR3 runs 15 residues.

The gene calls are TRBV4-2 and TRBJ2-7, with a tentative D call TRBD2 (7 bases). The V gene's germline CDR1 is LGHNA and CDR2 YNFKEQ. This CDR3 region has 15 residues. Trimming cost V 0 bases and J 2 bases, with 11 bases left between them. The CDR3 loop reads CASSQDPGGPYEQYF. CDR3 nucleotide sequence: TGTGCCAGCAGCCAAGACCCGGGGGGCCCCTACGAGCAGTACTTC.

The chain joins TRBV5-4 to TRBJ2-5; 7 bases are a match to TRBD1. The J call is in doubt because the DNA end fits TRBJ2-7 better. The CDR3 has 13 residues. From germline, CDR1 is SGHNT and CDR2 YYREEE (reference sequence). CDR3 amino acids: CASSSGQSYEQYF. The CDR3 bases are TGTGCCAGCAGCTCGGGACAGAGCTACGAGCAGTACTTC.

This rearrangement joins TRBV6-1 to TRBJ1-2; D unresolved. Germline V lookup: CDR1 MNHNS, CDR2 SASEGT. The V end lost 1 base, the J end lost 4 bases, and 7 bases lay between the germline ends. The length of the CDR3 is 13 residues. The CDR3 reads CASSEVILYGYTF. The CDR3 DNA reads TGTGCCAGCAGTGAAGTAATCCTCTATGGCTACACCTTC.

The rearrangement uses TRBV6-5 and TRBJ2-3, with a possible D match to TRBD2 (6 bases). Germline V gene lookup returns CDR1 MNHEY and CDR2 SVGAGI. V lost 2 bases, J lost 4 bases, and 13 bases lay in between. CDR3 length equals 15 residues. Written as DNA, the CDR3 is TGTGCCAGCAGTTACAGGGATGGCGGGGCAGATACGCAGTATTTT. This codes for CASSYRDGGADTQYF.

This chain uses TRBV29-1 with TRBJ1-2; D uncertain. This CDR3 spans 14 amino acids. CDR1 SQVTM and CDR2 ANQGSEA come from the germline V gene. V lost 5 bases and J 1 base, leaving 14 bases between the germline ends. CDR3 bases: TGCAGCGTTACCCAGACCGAGGATAACTATGGCTACACCTTC. It yields the protein CSVTQTEDNYGYTF.

The genes are TRBV6-6 and TRBJ2-7, with TRBD2 as a possible D gene (6 bases). The germline V gene has CDR1 MNHNY and CDR2 SVGAGI (reference sequence). The CDR3 totals 13 residues. Trimming shortened V by 5 bases and J by 2 bases, and 10 bases separated the two germline ends. This CDR3 is CASSQRLAYEQYF. As DNA, the CDR3 is TGTGCCAGCAGTCAGAGACTAGCCTACGAGCAGTACTTC.

The V call is TRBV7-3, the J call TRBJ2-1; 12 bases match TRBD2. This CDR3 comprises 13 residues. J was trimmed by 10 bases and V by 6 bases; bases with no gene match: 4. CDR1 is SGHTA, CDR2 FQGTGA, per germline. The CDR3 coding sequence is TGTGCCAGCAGACTAGCGGGGGGTGAGGAGCAGTTCTTC. Its translation is CASRLAGGEEQFF.

The chain couples TRBV28 to TRBJ2-7; 7 bases match TRBD2. Germline CDR1 and CDR2: MDHEN and SYDVKM. V lost 10 bases and J lost 2; bases outside the gene matches: 8. The length of the CDR3 is 13 residues. Written as DNA, the CDR3 is TGTGCCACGAGGAGGGACTACACCTACGAGCAGTACTTC. Its protein is CATRRDYTYEQYF.

The chain employs TRBV28 and TRBJ2-1; D is perhaps TRBD2 (5 bases). The CDR3 loop spans 12 amino acids. CDR1 and CDR2 (germline): MDHEN, SYDVKM. The ends were cut back, 10 bases at V and 6 bases at J, with 13 bases in the middle. In DNA, the CDR3 is TGTGCCACCGAGGGAGTGCGCAATGAGCAGTTCTTC. Protein sequence: CATEGVRNEQFF.

The J gene is TRBJ1-1, the V gene TRBV27; 8 bases fit TRBD1. Looked up from germline, CDR1 is MNHEY and CDR2 is SMNVEV (reference sequence). The V and J ends lost 8 bases and 6 bases, in that order; junction bases with no gene match: 11. The CDR3 is 14 residues long. Here the CDR3 DNA reads TGTGCCAGCCTGCAATTAACAGGGGGTCCTGAAGCTTTCTTT. This sequence encodes CASLQLTGGPEAFF.

With respect to this clone: The same CDR3 is also encoded by other DNA sequences in this sample. The genes are TRBV13 and TRBJ1-1; weak D call: TRBD1 (5 bases). The CDR3 spans 18 residues. The V and J ends lost 11 bases and 1 base respectively, with 29 bases between them. Germline loops: CDR1 PRHDT, CDR2 FYEKMQ (reference sequence). CDR3 amino acids: CALSQGGGWFPQNTEAFF. The CDR3 DNA follows: TGTGCCCTAAGCCAGGGAGGAGGATGGTTCCCTCAGAACACTGAAGCTTTCTTT.

The V gene is TRBV5-4, the J gene TRBJ2-1; 12 nucleotides align to TRBD2. The CDR3 totals 15 residues. The J segment lost 6 bases and the V segment lost 3 bases, leaving 4 bases of the junction unmatched. Germline V lookup: CDR1 SGHNT, CDR2 YYREEE (reference sequence). CDR3 in DNA: TGTGCCAGCAGCTACGGGACTAGCGGGTTCAATGAGCAGTTCTTC. It codes for CASSYGTSGFNEQFF.